These T cell receptor beta chains were read from a single sample in a study of control samples from healthy donors and cancer patients. Profiling relied on immunoSEQ multiplex PCR, and the TCRdb table lists in-frame clones only, not all of them. This repertoire shows some 150,000 clones, over 85% found once; its top ten account for 2% to 2.5%. Sequencing was performed on blood. The origin of the receptors is a man aged 50-60 years in good health. CDR3s include the opening cysteine and the closing phenylalanine or tryptophan. Rows may omit the clone size; those that give it use once, few, many or a size class.

clone size: NA; J gene: TRBJ2-3; V gene: TRBV28; CDR3 protein: CASSSRLAGGLRYF
clone size: NA; J gene: TRBJ1-1; V gene: TRBV3-1/TRBV3-2; CDR3 protein: CASSQGQGETEAFF
clone size: many; J gene: TRBJ2-7; V gene: TRBV21-1; CDR3 protein: CAEIEQGAHEQYF
clone size: NA; J gene: TRBJ1-2; V gene: TRBV24-1; CDR3 protein: CATSEADYGYTF
clone size: NA; J gene: TRBJ2-7; V gene: TRBV19; CDR3 protein: CASSSLGEQYF
clone size: NA; J gene: TRBJ1-3; V gene: TRBV6-1; CDR3 protein: CASSGGQGKSGNTIYF
clone size: NA; J gene: TRBJ2-7; V gene: TRBV5-6; CDR3 protein: CASRSGLQAYEQYF
clone size: NA; J gene: TRBJ2-4; V gene: TRBV27; CDR3 protein: CASSLAGKNIQYF
clone size: NA; J gene: TRBJ1-6; V gene: TRBV18; CDR3 protein: CASSPTGEGSPLHF
clone size: NA; J gene: TRBJ2-5; V gene: TRBV7-9; CDR3 protein: CASSSAGGKTQYF
clone size: NA; J gene: TRBJ1-2; V gene: TRBV29-1; CDR3 protein: CSVRGGNYGYTF
clone size: NA; J gene: TRBJ1-4; V gene: TRBV28; CDR3 protein: CASSFRLQLEKLFF
clone size: NA; J gene: TRBJ2-6; V gene: TRBV7-9; CDR3 protein: CASSLVPSGANVLTF
clone size: NA; J gene: TRBJ2-3; V gene: TRBV6-5; CDR3 protein: CASSYSRTSTDTQYF
clone size: NA; J gene: TRBJ2-5; V gene: TRBV13; CDR3 protein: CASSQYQETQYF
clone size: NA; J gene: TRBJ1-1; V gene: TRBV25-1; CDR3 protein: CASSPRDRPNTEAFF
clone size: once; J gene: TRBJ2-3; V gene: TRBV12-3/TRBV12-4; CDR3 protein: CASRRLTTDTQYF
clone size: NA; J gene: TRBJ2-7; V gene: TRBV29-1; CDR3 protein: CSVEDRGALYEQYF
clone size: NA; J gene: TRBJ1-1; V gene: TRBV9; CDR3 protein: CASSVEGIGGTEAFF
clone size: NA; J gene: TRBJ1-3; V gene: TRBV19; CDR3 protein: CASTFLGSPGNTIYF
clone size: NA; J gene: TRBJ1-3; V gene: TRBV18; CDR3 protein: CASSRTGDPGNTIYF
clone size: NA; J gene: TRBJ2-3; V gene: TRBV20-1; CDR3 protein: CSAAEDTQYF
clone size: NA; J gene: TRBJ2-3; V gene: TRBV5-6; CDR3 protein: CASSRGFGDTQYF